These T cell receptor beta chains were read from a single sample in a study of identical twins. Each CDR3 protein is one row after TCRdb ran MiXCR on the 5' RACE reads. The data hold some 630,000 distinct CDR3 sequences, with around 7.4% observed a single time. Separately, the same data were catalogued under a study of yellow fever vaccine responses in identical twins.

Material for sequencing was PBMCs. These TCRs come from a woman under 30 in good health. The CDR3 runs from the conserved cysteine through the conserved F or W. A D gene is named only where the DNA matches it firmly. The listing skips clone size in some rows; elsewhere it reads once, few, many or a size class.

TGTGCCAGCAGCCAAGATGGCCAGGTTGGGGACACCGGGGAGCTGTTTTTT,CASSQDGQVGDTGELFF,TRBV11-2,TRBJ2-2,.,.
TGCAGTGCTACCGACTTGGGAACTGAAGCTTTCTTT,CSATDLGTEAFF,TRBV20-1,TRBJ1-1,few,.
TGTGCCAGCAGCGGGGGACAGCCATATAATTCACCCCTCCACTTT,CASSGGQPYNSPLHF,TRBV5-4,TRBJ1-6,.,TRBD1
TGTGCCAGCAGCGCGGGGACAGGGCGCGACGAGCAGTACTTC,CASSAGTGRDEQYF,TRBV2,TRBJ2-7,few,TRBD1
TGTGCCAGCAGATTCCGACTAGCCTCATGGGGGTTCTTC,CASRFRLASWGFF,TRBV12-3/TRBV12-4,TRBJ2-1,few,TRBD2
TGCAGCGCGAGGTTCCAAGACGCTGAAGCTTTCTTT,CSARFQDAEAFF,TRBV29-1,TRBJ1-1,few,.
TGCGCCAGCAGCCCTAGGACAGGGAGACATAGTGAGCAGTTCTTC,CASSPRTGRHSEQFF,TRBV5-1,TRBJ2-1,many,TRBD1
TGCAGCGCCAAACAGGGGAACAATGAGCAGTTCTTC,CSAKQGNNEQFF,TRBV29-1,TRBJ2-1,many,TRBD1
TGTGCCAGCAGTTTAGGGACGCTAGAGGGAAACACCATATATTTT,CASSLGTLEGNTIYF,TRBV12-3/TRBV12-4,TRBJ1-3,few,.
TGTGCCAGCAGCCAGACAGGGACTAGCGGGACGAGTGAGCAGTTCTTC,CASSQTGTSGTSEQFF,TRBV4-2,TRBJ2-1,many,TRBD2
TGTGCCAGCAGTCCCAGGGTCTCTGGGGCCAACGTCCTGACTTTC,CASSPRVSGANVLTF,TRBV11-2,TRBJ2-6,many,.